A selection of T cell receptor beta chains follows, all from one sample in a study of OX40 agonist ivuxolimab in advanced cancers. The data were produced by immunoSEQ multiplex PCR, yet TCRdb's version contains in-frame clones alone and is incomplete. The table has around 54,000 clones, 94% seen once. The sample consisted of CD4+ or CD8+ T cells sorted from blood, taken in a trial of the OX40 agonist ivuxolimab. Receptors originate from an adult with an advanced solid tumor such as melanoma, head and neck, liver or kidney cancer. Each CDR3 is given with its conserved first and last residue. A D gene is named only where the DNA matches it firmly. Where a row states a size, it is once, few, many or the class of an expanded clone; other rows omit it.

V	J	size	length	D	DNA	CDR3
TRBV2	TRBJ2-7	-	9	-	TGTGCCAGCGGACCGGGACAGTACTTC	CASGPGQYF
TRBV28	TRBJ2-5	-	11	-	TGTGCCAGCAGTTTATCCCGCACCCAGTACTTC	CASSLSRTQYF
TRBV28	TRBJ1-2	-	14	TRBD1	TGTGCCAGCAGCTACAGGGGGCGAATCCATGGCTACACCTTC	CASSYRGRIHGYTF
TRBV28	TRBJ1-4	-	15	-	TGTGCCAGCAGGCCCCCGGACAGCTTCCATGAAAAACTGTTTTTT	CASRPPDSFHEKLFF
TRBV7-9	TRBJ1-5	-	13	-	TGTGCCAGCAGCCCCGCAGGGGATCAGCCCCAGCATTTT	CASSPAGDQPQHF
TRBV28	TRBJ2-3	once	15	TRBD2	TGTGCCACCTCCCAAGGACTAGTAAACACAGATACGCAGTATTTT	CATSQGLVNTDTQYF
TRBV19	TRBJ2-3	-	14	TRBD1	TGTGCCAGCAGGGACAGGGATAGGGCAGATACGCAGTATTTT	CASRDRDRADTQYF
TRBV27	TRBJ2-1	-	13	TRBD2	TGTGCCAGCGGGCTAGCGGGACCCAATGAGCAGTTCTTC	CASGLAGPNEQFF
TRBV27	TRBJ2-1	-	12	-	TGTGCCAGCAGTGGGCCGCAGGGAAGGGAGTTCTTC	CASSGPQGREFF
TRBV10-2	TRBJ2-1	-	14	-	TGCGCCAGCAGGGCACCAAGCTCCTACAATGAGCAGTTCTTC	CASRAPSSYNEQFF
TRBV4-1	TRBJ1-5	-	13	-	TGCGCCAGCAGCCGGGACAACAATCAGCCCCAGCATTTT	CASSRDNNQPQHF
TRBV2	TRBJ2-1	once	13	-	TGTGCCAGCAGTGAAGGGACCAGGCATGAGCAGTTCTTC	CASSEGTRHEQFF
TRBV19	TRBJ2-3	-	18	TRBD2	TGTGCCAGTAGTTATCACACGGGGACTAGCGAACCGAGGGGTACGCAGTATTTT	CASSYHTGTSEPRGTQYF
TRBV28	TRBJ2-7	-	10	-	TGTGCCAGCAGCGGTCTCGAGCAGTACTTC	CASSGLEQYF
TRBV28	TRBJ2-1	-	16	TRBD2	TGTGCCAGCAGTTCCCCTCTAGCGGGAGGATACAATGAGCAGTTCTTC	CASSSPLAGGYNEQFF
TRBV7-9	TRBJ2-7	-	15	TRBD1	TGTGCCAGCAGCCCTAGGACAGGGGGGACCTACGAGCAGTACTTC	CASSPRTGGTYEQYF
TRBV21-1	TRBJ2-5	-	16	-	TGTGCCAGCAGACGACTAGCGGGAAGGCCTCAAGAGACCCAGTACTTC	CASRRLAGRPQETQYF
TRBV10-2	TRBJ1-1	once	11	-	TGCGCCAGCAGGCTCGGACATGAAGCTTTCTTT	CASRLGHEAFF
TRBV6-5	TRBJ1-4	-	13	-	TGTGCCAGCAGTTACTCTGGAAATGAAAAACTGTTTTTT	CASSYSGNEKLFF
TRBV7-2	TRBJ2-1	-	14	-	TGTGCCAGCAGCTTACCCGGAGGGGTGGATGAGCAGTTCTTC	CASSLPGGVDEQFF
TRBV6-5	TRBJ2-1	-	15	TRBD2	TGTGCCAGCAGCTCCCCCGGGGGGGGCTTGTATGAGCAGTTCTTC	CASSSPGGGLYEQFF
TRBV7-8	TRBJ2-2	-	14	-	TGTGCCAGCAGCTTAGGACTAGGCACCGGGGAGCTGTTTTTT	CASSLGLGTGELFF
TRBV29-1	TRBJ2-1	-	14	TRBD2	TGCAGCGCCCGAGGGACTATCAGCCACAATGAGCAGTTCTTC	CSARGTISHNEQFF
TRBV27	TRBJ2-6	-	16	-	TGTGCCAGCAGTCCCCCGGGGGTGTCTGGGGCCAACGTCCTGACTTTC	CASSPPGVSGANVLTF
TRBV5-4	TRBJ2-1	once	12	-	TGTGCCAGCAGCTCAACCGGTAATGAGCAGTTCTTC	CASSSTGNEQFF
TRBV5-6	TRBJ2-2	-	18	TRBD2	TGTGCCAGCAGCTTGGGTCCGGGACTAGCGTCGGACACCGGGGAGCTGTTTTTT	CASSLGPGLASDTGELFF
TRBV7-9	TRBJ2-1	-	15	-	TGTGCCAGCAGCTTAGGGGACTCTACTTACAATGAGCAGTTCTTC	CASSLGDSTYNEQFF
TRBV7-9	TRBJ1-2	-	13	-	TGTGCCAGCAGCCCGGGGGTCCTGGCAGGCTACACCTTC	CASSPGVLAGYTF
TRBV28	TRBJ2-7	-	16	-	TGTGCCAGCAGTTTAAAGGGGACCGCACTAGGATCCGAGCAGTACTTC	CASSLKGTALGSEQYF
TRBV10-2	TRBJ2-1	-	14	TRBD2	TGCGCCACCCAAACTAGCGGGAGTTACAATGAGCAGTTCTTC	CATQTSGSYNEQFF
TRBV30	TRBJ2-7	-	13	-	TGTGCCTGGATGGACGACAGCTCCTACGAGCAGTACTTC	CAWMDDSSYEQYF
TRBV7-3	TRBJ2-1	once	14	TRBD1	TGTGCCAGCAGCTTCACAGGGGGGTACAATGAGCAGTTCTTC	CASSFTGGYNEQFF
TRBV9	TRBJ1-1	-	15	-	TGTGCCAGCAGCGGAGGTGGTGGACCTGGATCTGAAGCTTTCTTT	CASSGGGGPGSEAFF
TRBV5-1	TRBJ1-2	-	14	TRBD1	TGCGCCAGCAGCTTAACCGGGACAGACTATGGCTACACCTTC	CASSLTGTDYGYTF
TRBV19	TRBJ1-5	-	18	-	TGTGCCAGTAGTATAGACTTTCCCAACAGTCCTAGCAATCAGCCCCAGCATTTT	CASSIDFPNSPSNQPQHF
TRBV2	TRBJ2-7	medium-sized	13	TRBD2	TGTGCCAGCAGTCCCTCGGGAGGGGTCGAGCAGTACTTC	CASSPSGGVEQYF
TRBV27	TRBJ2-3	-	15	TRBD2	TGTGCCAGCAGTCTAGCGGGAGGGCCGTGGGATACGCAGTATTTT	CASSLAGGPWDTQYF
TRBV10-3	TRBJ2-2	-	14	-	TGTGCCATCCAATCGATCCGGAACACCGGGGAGCTGTTTTTT	CAIQSIRNTGELFF
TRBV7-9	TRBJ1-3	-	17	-	TGTGCCAGCAGCTTAGCGGTGGCAGGGGACTCTGGAAACACCATATATTTT	CASSLAVAGDSGNTIYF
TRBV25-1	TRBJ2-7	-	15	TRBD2	TGTGCCAGCACACCTCGCGGGAGGGCCGCCAACGAGCAGTACTTC	CASTPRGRAANEQYF
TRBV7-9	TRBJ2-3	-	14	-	TGTGCCAGCAGTCGTTGGGACGCCACAGATACGCAGTATTTT	CASSRWDATDTQYF
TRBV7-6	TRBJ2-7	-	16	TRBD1	TGTGCCAGCAGCCCAGCCGCCGGGACAGCCTCCTACGAGCAGTACTTC	CASSPAAGTASYEQYF
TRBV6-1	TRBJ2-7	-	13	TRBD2	TGTGCCAGCAGTGCCGGACTAGTCTACGAGCAGTACTTC	CASSAGLVYEQYF
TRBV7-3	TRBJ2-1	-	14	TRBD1	TGTGCCAGCAGCCTGGGACAGGGTGACGATGAGCAGTTCTTC	CASSLGQGDDEQFF
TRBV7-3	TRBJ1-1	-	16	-	TGTGCCAGCAGCCCAGTGGGAATTGTGGCGAACACTGAAGCTTTCTTT	CASSPVGIVANTEAFF
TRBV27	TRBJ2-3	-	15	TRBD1	TGTGCCAGCAGTTTCACAGGGGTCCTCACAGATACGCAGTATTTT	CASSFTGVLTDTQYF
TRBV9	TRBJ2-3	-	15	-	TGTGCCAGCAGCGTAGAAGCCATCAGCACAGATACGCAGTATTTT	CASSVEAISTDTQYF
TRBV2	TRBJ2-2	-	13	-	TGTGCCAGCAGTCAGGGGTGGGCCGGGGAGCTGTTTTTT	CASSQGWAGELFF
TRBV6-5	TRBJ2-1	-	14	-	TGTGCCAGCAGTTTTGGGGCAGTGGGGGATGAGCAGTTCTTC	CASSFGAVGDEQFF
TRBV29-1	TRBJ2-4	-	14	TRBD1	TGCAGCGTTGAAAGGGGGACAGGGACCAACATTCAGTACTTC	CSVERGTGTNIQYF
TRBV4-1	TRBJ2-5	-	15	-	TGCGCCAGCAGCCAAGAGCACCTCCCCCAAGAGACCCAGTACTTC	CASSQEHLPQETQYF
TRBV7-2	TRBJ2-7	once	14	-	TGTGCCAGCAGCCTAAGCGGGTCCTCCTACGAGCAGTACTTC	CASSLSGSSYEQYF
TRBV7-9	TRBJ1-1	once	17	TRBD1	TGTGCCAGCAGCGCCGCTCAGGGGGGCATTCTGAACACTGAAGCTTTCTTT	CASSAAQGGILNTEAFF
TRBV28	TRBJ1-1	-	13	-	TGTGCCAGCAGTCTCACTATCACCACTGAAGCTTTCTTT	CASSLTITTEAFF
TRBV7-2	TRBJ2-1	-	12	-	TGTGCCAGCAGCTACCGACTGCCGGAGCAGTTCTTC	CASSYRLPEQFF
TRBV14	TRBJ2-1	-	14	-	TGTGCCAGCAGCCTTTTGGGCTTCTACAATGAGCAGTTCTTC	CASSLLGFYNEQFF
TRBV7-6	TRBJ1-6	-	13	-	TGTGCCAGCAGCAAATCGGGCAATTCACCCCTCCACTTT	CASSKSGNSPLHF
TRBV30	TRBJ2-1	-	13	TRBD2	TGTGCCTGGAGTGAGGGAGGGCCTAATGAGCAGTTCTTC	CAWSEGGPNEQFF
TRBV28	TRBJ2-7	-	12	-	TGTGCCAGCGGGGACTTCTCCTACGAGCAGTACTTC	CASGDFSYEQYF